These 21 T cell receptor beta chains share one sample of origin, sequenced in a study of vaccination and CD4 T cells after COVID-19 (dated 2022 in TCRdb). Antigen specificity for these receptors is unknown. This specimen's treatment or condition label, interpreted: approximately nine-day PBMC culture with coronavirus spike peptide pools or control peptides (ViraFEST assay). The library was generated by PCR. TCRdb records Illumina iSeq 100 as the sequencer. TCR sequencing of DNA from cultured CD4+ T cells used the Oncomine TCR Beta short-read assay at the Johns Hopkins FTIC core. TCRdb handled the public reads itself, with Q25 trimming in fastp and clone calling in MiXCR, and kept productive beta chains. Entries that share a CDR3 protein sequence are merged under the most common genes and DNA. This sample holds around 7,000 distinct CDR3 sequences; 60% to 70% were observed only once. Over 20% of the sample belongs to the ten largest clones.

Sequencing was done on a sample of CD4+ T cells from blood, cultured in vitro. These receptors were collected from a human donor who had recovered from COVID-19.

This clonotype was detected only once. The V gene is TRBV7-2, the J gene TRBJ2-5, with 7 bases identical to TRBD1. The CDR3 is 13 residues long. Unmatched junction bases numbered 4, after V lost 4 bases and J lost 5 bases. CDR1 and CDR2 from the germline V gene are SGHTA and FQGNSA. In DNA, the CDR3 is TGTGCCAGCAGCTACTCGGACAGGGAGACCCAGTACTTC. It encodes CASSYSDRETQYF.

This chain joins TRBV7-2 and TRBJ1-2; 7 bases line up with TRBD1. The ends lost 5 bases at V and 2 bases at J; junction bases unmatched: 2. The CDR3 is 13 amino acids. Germline V gene sequence: CDR1 SGHTA, CDR2 FQGNSA. Written as DNA, the CDR3 is TGTGCCAGCAGCCGACAGGGAAACTATGGCTACACCTTC. Encoded protein: CASSRQGNYGYTF.

The V call is TRBV20-1, the J call TRBJ1-6; tentative D call: TRBD1 (6 bases). This CDR3 comprises 17 residues. Looked up from germline, CDR1 is DFQATT and CDR2 is SNEGSKA (reference sequence). The V end was cut by 1 base, the J end by 3 bases, with 16 bases between. This chain's CDR3 is CSARALQGESYNSPLHF. In DNA, the CDR3 is TGCAGTGCTAGAGCGTTACAGGGCGAAAGCTATAATTCACCCCTCCACTTT.

The CDR3 nucleotides are TGTGCCAGCAGCACTCAGGGGGACCTTACTAACTATGGCTACACCTTC. This codes for CASSTQGDLTNYGYTF. This rearrangement joins TRBV11-3 to TRBJ1-2; TRBD1 agrees at 7 bases. V lost 5 bases to trimming and J lost 0 bases; unmatched junction nucleotides: 9. The CDR3 consists of 16 residues. Germline V lookup: CDR1 SGHNT, CDR2 YENEEA.

A remark on this clonotype: Given a far larger clone just one base away, this is likely a sequencing read error. This sequence joins TRBV6-1 and TRBJ1-1; TRBD1 might be the D (6 bases). The CDR3 consists of 14 residues. V was pared by 10 bases and J by 7 bases, with 22 bases between. Germline V gene sequence: CDR1 MNHNS, CDR2 SASEGT. The DNA for the CDR3 is TGTGCCACCACCAAGGACCGGGACACCTTTGAAGCTTTCTTT. Residues: CATTKDRDTFEAFF.

The CDR3 loop is CSARSLTTDTQYF. The CDR3 nucleotides are TGCAGTGCTAGATCCCTTACAACAGATACGCAGTATTTT. J is TRBJ2-3 and V is TRBV20-1, with unresolved D. This CDR3 is 13 amino acids long. V dropped 2 bases and J dropped 3 bases, with 9 bases sitting between them. Germline values: CDR1 DFQATT, CDR2 SNEGSKA (reference sequence).

This rearrangement joins TRBV6-2 or TRBV6-3 to TRBJ1-2; no reliable D call. V was trimmed by 1 base and J by 5 bases, leaving 2 bases between them. Germline assignment: CDR1 MNHEY and CDR2 SVGEGT. CDR3 length equals 11 residues. CDR3: CASSYLYGYTF. CDR3 nucleotides: TGTGCCAGCAGTTACTTGTATGGCTACACCTTC.

This clonotype was detected only a few times. The gene calls are TRBV20-1 and TRBJ2-7; D is unclear. V lost 3 bases and J lost 3, with 6 bases in between. The length of the CDR3 is 11 residues. Germline-derived CDR1 and CDR2 are DFQATT and SNEGSKA (reference sequence). CDR3 nucleotides: TGCAGTGCTAGGGCAGTCTACGAGCAGTACTTC. Translation: CSARAVYEQYF.

The rearrangement uses TRBV27 and TRBJ1-1; tentatively, D is TRBD1 (6 bases). The CDR3 has 14 residues. Looked up from germline, CDR1 is MNHEY and CDR2 is SMNVEV (reference sequence). Trimming took 5 bases from V and 10 from J, leaving 20 bases between them. DNA for the CDR3: TGTGCCAGCAGTCACCTACAGGGCCCAGGCGGAGCTTTCTTT. It codes for CASSHLQGPGGAFF.

Comments on this clonotype: With a much larger clone just one base away, this may be a read error. V gene TRBV12-3 or TRBV12-4 combines with J gene TRBJ2-7; the D gene is possibly TRBD1 (6 bases). This CDR3 region has 13 residues. The V end was cut by 10 bases, the J end by 12 bases, with 25 bases between. In DNA, the CDR3 is TGTGCCACCAGCCTGGACAGATTCGCAGAGGTGTACTTC. Residues: CATSLDRFAEVYF.

V and J are TRBV7-2 and TRBJ2-7; 7 bases fit TRBD2. The V gene's germline CDR1 is SGHTA and CDR2 FQGNSA. CDR3 length: 15 residues. The J segment lost 3 bases and the V segment lost 1 base, leaving 6 bases of the junction unmatched. The CDR3, as DNA: TGTGCCAGCAGCTTAGTGACTAGCCTTGGCTACGAGCAGTACTTC. Translation: CASSLVTSLGYEQYF. The variable domain in full, completed from reference TRBV7-2 and TRBJ2-7, reads GAGVSQSPSNKVTEKGKDVELRCDPISGHTALYWYRQSLGQGLEFLIYFQGNSAPDKSGLPSDRFSAERTGGSVSTLTIQRTQQEDSAVYLCASSLVTSLGYEQYFGPGTRLTVT.

The chain combines TRBV20-1 with TRBJ2-1; 12 bases are shared with TRBD2. V was clipped by 6 bases and J by 5 bases; unmatched bases: 5. The CDR3 loop spans 14 amino acids. CDR1 and CDR2 from the germline V gene are DFQATT and SNEGSKA (reference sequence). CDR3 region: CSAGWTSGNNEQFF. The CDR3 region has the DNA TGCAGTGCGGGGTGGACTAGCGGGAACAATGAGCAGTTCTTC.

In its sample, this clonotype was seen a few times. V usage is TRBV7-9 and J usage is TRBJ2-7; the match to TRBD2 covers 10 bases. The CDR3 contains 16 residues. Trimming took 5 bases from V and 1 from J; bases not matched to a gene: 8. Looked up from germline, CDR1 is SEHNR and CDR2 is FQNEAQ (reference sequence). The CDR3 protein is CASSPFLAGVSYEQYF. The CDR3 region has the DNA TGTGCCAGCAGCCCGTTTCTAGCGGGGGTTTCCTACGAGCAGTACTTC.

This sequence joins TRBV19 and TRBJ1-1, with 7 nucleotides matching TRBD1. Germline CDR1 LNHDA, CDR2 SQIVND (reference sequence). The ends lost 2 bases at V and 4 bases at J; junction bases unmatched: 4. The CDR3 loop spans 14 amino acids. The CDR3 loop is CASSILRGGTEAFF. The CDR3 region has the DNA TGTGCCAGTAGTATACTCAGGGGGGGCACTGAAGCTTTCTTT.

J is TRBJ1-6 and V is TRBV5-1, with D possibly matching TRBD1 (6 bases). This CDR3 comprises 16 residues. The V end lost 3 bases, the J end lost 5 bases, and 15 bases lay between the germline ends. Germline lookup yields CDR1 SGHRS and CDR2 YFSETQ. The CDR3 DNA is TGCGCCAGCAGCTCGAGTTGGGGGGCTGATAATTCACCCCTCCACTTT. It codes for CASSSSWGADNSPLHF.

The chain links TRBV18 to TRBJ2-7; tentative D call: TRBD2 (6 bases). This CDR3 is 14 amino acids long. CDR1 and CDR2 from the germline V gene are KGHSH and LQKENI. V was pared by 4 bases and J by 0 bases, with 10 bases between. This chain's CDR3 is CASSLGLLSYEQYF. Here the CDR3 DNA reads TGTGCCAGCTCACTGGGACTCCTCTCCTACGAGCAGTACTTC.

With regard to this clonotype: At one end, the junction sequence differs from germline, possibly due to a read error. The genes are TRBV7-9 and TRBJ2-2; 8 bases align to TRBD2. The CDR3 is made up of 17 amino acids. Germline CDR1 SEHNR, CDR2 FQNEAQ (reference sequence). CDR3 bases: TGTGCCCGCAGCAAATCAATGGTGGCTAGCGGGACCGGGGAGCTGTTTTTT. This encodes CARSKSMVASGTGELFF.

This chain joins TRBV19 and TRBJ2-3; possibly TRBD2 for D (5 bases). The V end lost 10 bases, the J end lost 2 bases, and 16 bases lay between the germline ends. Germline CDR1 reads LNHDA; CDR2 reads SQIVND (reference sequence). The CDR3 length is 14 residues. This CDR3 is CATRTPGITDTQYF. CDR3 DNA sequence: TGTGCCACCCGGACCCCGGGGATCACAGATACGCAGTATTTT.

The J gene is TRBJ2-7, the V gene TRBV20-1, with D unresolved. Germline V gives CDR1 DFQATT, CDR2 SNEGSKA (reference sequence). The CDR3 runs to 14 residues. V shed 0 bases and J shed 2 bases, with 11 bases lying between them. The CDR3 DNA follows: TGCAGTGCTAGAGATTTAGGGATGCCCTACGAGCAGTACTTC. Translation gives CSARDLGMPYEQYF.

V gene TRBV6-5 combines with J gene TRBJ2-1, with D perhaps matching TRBD2 (5 bases). The V end was cut by 3 bases, the J end by 2 bases, with 11 bases between. Germline loops: CDR1 MNHEY, CDR2 SVGAGI. This CDR3 is built from 15 residues. In DNA form, the CDR3 reads TGTGCCAGCAGTTATCGGCTAGCACCCTACAATGAGCAGTTCTTC. This sequence encodes CASSYRLAPYNEQFF.

The chain combines TRBV7-2 with TRBJ2-2; perhaps D is TRBD1 or TRBD2 (5 bases each). The length of the CDR3 is 14 residues. The germline CDR1 and CDR2 sequences are SGHTA and FQGNSA. V was pared by 1 base and J by 6 bases, with 9 bases between. Here the CDR3 reads CASSLGGDPGELFF. The CDR3 region has the DNA TGTGCCAGCAGCTTAGGAGGGGACCCCGGGGAGCTGTTTTTT.